Listed below are T cell receptor beta chains from one sample, sequenced in a study of blood T cell repertoires in COVID-19. Profiling relied on immunoSEQ multiplex PCR, and the TCRdb table lists in-frame clones only, not all of them. The data show over 350,000 clones, just over 90% seen once. Sequencing was performed on PBMCs or T cells enriched from blood (not recorded which). These receptors all come from a middle-aged woman who had been exposed to COVID-19. CDR3s include the opening cysteine and the closing phenylalanine or tryptophan. The order of the fields is J gene, V gene, D gene, clone size, CDR3 protein, CDR3 DNA. D genes are given only for firm matches. Not all rows give a size; the values are once, few, many and, for expanded clones, a class.

TRBJ2-7,TRBV7-9,.,once,CASSRGWAPSEYEQYF,TGTGCCAGCAGCCGAGGGTGGGCCCCTTCAGAATACGAGCAGTACTTC
TRBJ2-7,TRBV7-2,.,.,CASSLDFSYEQYF,TGTGCCAGCAGCTTGGACTTCTCCTACGAGCAGTACTTC
TRBJ2-2,TRBV2,TRBD2,.,CASSREGNTGELFF,TGTGCCAGCAGCCGGGAGGGAAACACCGGGGAGCTGTTTTTT
TRBJ1-2,TRBV5-1,.,.,CASSLVSNYGYTF,TGCGCCAGCAGCTTGGTATCTAACTATGGCTACACCTTC
TRBJ2-5,TRBV27,TRBD2,.,CASSSSGGSQETQYF,TGTGCCAGCAGCAGTAGCGGGGGTTCCCAAGAGACCCAGTACTTC
TRBJ1-1,TRBV6-5,TRBD1,.,CATQGQGGTEAFF,TGTGCCACCCAGGGACAGGGGGGCACTGAAGCTTTCTTT
TRBJ2-7,TRBV5-1,.,.,CASSFGYEQYF,TGCGCCAGCAGCTTCGGCTACGAGCAGTACTTC
TRBJ2-7,TRBV27,.,few,CASSLSRGGAISYEQYF,TGTGCCAGCAGTTTATCCCGTGGGGGGGCCATCTCCTACGAGCAGTACTTC
TRBJ1-1,TRBV3-1/TRBV3-2,.,.,CASSQGGHTEAFF,TGTGCCAGCAGCCAAGGTGGGCATACTGAAGCTTTCTTT
TRBJ1-2,TRBV7-2,.,.,CASGPHRGAYGYTF,TGTGCCAGCGGACCTCATAGGGGCGCCTATGGCTACACCTTC
TRBJ1-1,TRBV5-1,.,.,CASSPDSIGAEAFF,TGCGCCAGCAGCCCTGATTCCATAGGGGCTGAAGCTTTCTTT
TRBJ2-7,TRBV19,TRBD1,.,CASSKTGGPYEQYF,TGTGCCAGTAGTAAGACAGGGGGTCCCTACGAGCAGTACTTC
TRBJ1-2,TRBV30,.,.,CAWSRGGNYGYTF,TGTGCCTGGAGTCGGGGGGGGAACTATGGCTACACCTTC
TRBJ2-1,TRBV7-6,TRBD2,.,CASSPSSGGLNEQFF,TGTGCCAGCAGCCCATCTAGCGGGGGACTCAATGAGCAGTTCTTC
TRBJ1-4,TRBV2,.,.,CASNRQSFEKLFF,TGTGCCAGCAATCGACAGTCATTTGAAAAACTGTTTTTT
TRBJ1-1,TRBV18,.,.,CASSPRQGTEAFF,TGTGCCAGCTCACCTAGGCAGGGCACCGAAGCTTTCTTT
TRBJ1-5,TRBV27,.,.,CATRSQQGKTSNQPQHF,TGTGCCACAAGATCTCAACAGGGTAAAACAAGCAATCAGCCCCAGCATTTT
TRBJ2-7,TRBV5-1,.,.,CASSLNGFDEQYF,TGCGCCAGCAGCTTAAACGGTTTCGACGAGCAGTACTTC
TRBJ2-7,TRBV10-3,TRBD2,.,CAISESGSGRPFNQYF,TGTGCCATCAGTGAGTCGGGTAGCGGGAGGCCCTTTAACCAGTACTTC
TRBJ2-3,TRBV7-7,TRBD2,.,CASSLQAGDTNTQYF,TGTGCTAGCAGCTTACAAGCGGGAGACACAAATACGCAGTATTTT
TRBJ2-1,TRBV4-1,TRBD2,.,CASSQAGGSLVEQFF,TGCGCCAGCAGCCAAGCGGGCGGGAGTCTGGTTGAGCAGTTCTTC
TRBJ2-5,TRBV10-2,TRBD2,.,CASSRLAGGRPQETQYF,TGCGCCAGCAGTAGACTAGCGGGAGGCCGCCCCCAAGAGACCCAGTACTTC
TRBJ1-1,TRBV18,TRBD1,many,CASSPTGRQDSGTEAFF,TGTGCCAGCTCACCGACAGGGCGACAAGATTCTGGGACTGAAGCTTTCTTT
TRBJ2-3,TRBV9,.,.,CASSIQQSPTDTQYF,TGTGCCAGCAGCATACAACAGAGCCCAACAGATACGCAGTATTTT
TRBJ1-3,TRBV4-1,.,.,CASSQETGLSGNTIYF,TGCGCCAGCAGCCAAGAAACAGGCCTCTCTGGAAACACCATATATTTT
TRBJ2-1,TRBV27,TRBD2,.,CASSLFSGATYNEQFF,TGTGCCAGCAGTTTATTTAGCGGGGCTACCTACAATGAGCAGTTCTTC
TRBJ2-1,TRBV9,.,.,CASSVGQSSYNEQFF,TGTGCCAGCAGCGTAGGACAGAGCTCCTACAATGAGCAGTTCTTC
TRBJ1-1,TRBV7-3,.,.,CASSPGLSTEAFF,TGTGCCAGCAGCCCCGGACTTTCCACTGAAGCTTTCTTT
TRBJ1-2,TRBV7-9,.,once,CASSLSEAGYTF,TGTGCCAGCAGCTTATCAGAGGCTGGCTACACCTTC
TRBJ2-1,TRBV30,.,.,CAWSRRQDNEQFF,TGTGCCTGGAGTCGGAGACAGGACAATGAGCAGTTCTTC
TRBJ2-1,TRBV7-9,TRBD2,.,CASSPPGLAVYNDEQFF,TGTGCCAGCAGCCCTCCGGGACTAGCGGTGTATAATGATGAGCAGTTCTTC
TRBJ2-7,TRBV19,TRBD1,few,CASSLQTGTGGHEQYF,TGTGCCAGTAGTTTACAAACCGGGACAGGGGGCCACGAGCAGTACTTC
TRBJ2-1,TRBV19,.,.,CASQLRDSSYNEQFF,TGTGCCAGCCAACTGCGGGACAGCTCCTACAATGAGCAGTTCTTC
TRBJ1-1,TRBV7-9,TRBD1,.,CASSPRGLGILANTEAFF,TGTGCCAGCAGCCCCAGGGGGTTAGGGATATTAGCGAACACTGAAGCTTTCTTT
TRBJ2-3,TRBV15,.,.,CATSEPRVAQSNTQYF,TGTGCCACCAGCGAACCCCGGGTCGCCCAATCCAATACGCAGTATTTT
TRBJ2-1,TRBV2,.,.,CASSDVSSYNEQFF,TGTGCCAGCAGTGACGTCAGCTCCTACAATGAGCAGTTCTTC
TRBJ2-3,TRBV5-4,.,.,CASSLGRGQDTQYF,TGTGCCAGCAGCTTGGGGAGGGGGCAAGATACGCAGTATTTT
TRBJ1-4,TRBV5-6,TRBD1,.,CASSRPGTGDEKLFF,TGTGCCAGCAGCCGTCCGGGGACAGGAGATGAAAAACTGTTTTTT
TRBJ1-2,TRBV5-6,TRBD1,.,CASSLEQGHWGYTF,TGTGCCAGCAGCTTGGAACAGGGGCATTGGGGCTACACCTTC
TRBJ2-5,TRBV24-1,TRBD1,.,CATSDSGRGETQYF,TGTGCCACCAGTGACTCGGGCAGGGGGGAGACCCAGTACTTC
TRBJ2-5,TRBV2,.,.,CASSGGGKETQYF,TGTGCCAGCAGTGGGGGCGGGAAAGAGACCCAGTACTTC
TRBJ1-5,TRBV3-1/TRBV3-2,TRBD1,.,CASSPGQAYQPQHF,TGTGCCAGCAGCCCAGGACAGGCTTATCAGCCCCAGCATTTT
TRBJ2-7,TRBV5-1,TRBD1,many,CASSLRGLGSYEQYF,TGCGCCAGCAGCTTGAGGGGGCTGGGATCCTACGAGCAGTACTTC
TRBJ2-5,TRBV18,.,.,CASSPQLGDSQETQYF,TGTGCCAGCTCACCACAGTTGGGGGACTCACAAGAGACCCAGTACTTC
TRBJ2-1,TRBV6-1,TRBD2,.,CASSDQRGGPREQFF,TGTGCCAGCAGTGACCAACGGGGGGGCCCCCGAGAGCAGTTCTTC
TRBJ1-2,TRBV19,.,.,CATTTPGGYGYTF,TGTGCCACCACCACCCCGGGTGGCTATGGCTACACCTTC
TRBJ1-2,TRBV7-8,TRBD1,.,CASSSPPWDRVNATSYGYTF,TGTGCCAGCAGCTCTCCGCCCTGGGACAGGGTAAATGCCACTTCCTATGGCTACACCTTC
TRBJ1-3,TRBV7-2,.,once,CASSRGGSGNTIYF,TGTGCCAGCAGCCGGGGTGGATCTGGAAACACCATATATTTT
TRBJ1-1,TRBV5-1,TRBD1,.,CASSLEQGVLNTEAFF,TGCGCCAGCAGCTTGGAACAGGGGGTACTCAACACTGAAGCTTTCTTT
TRBJ2-7,TRBV7-2,.,.,CASSFRGNGGEQYF,TGTGCCAGCAGCTTTCGGGGAAATGGTGGCGAGCAGTACTTC
TRBJ2-1,TRBV7-2,.,few,CASSPVNEQFF,TGTGCCAGCAGCCCCGTCAATGAGCAGTTCTTC
TRBJ2-6,TRBV19,.,.,CASSPDSSGANVLTF,TGTGCCAGTTCCCCTGACAGCTCTGGGGCCAACGTCCTGACTTTC
TRBJ2-5,TRBV7-9,.,.,CASSTGIQETQYF,TGTGCCAGCAGCACAGGGATCCAAGAGACCCAGTACTTC
TRBJ1-1,TRBV18,TRBD1,.,CASSPDRGRMNTEAFF,TGTGCCAGCTCACCAGACAGGGGGCGGATGAACACTGAAGCTTTCTTT
TRBJ2-3,TRBV11-3,TRBD2,.,CASSISGTSTDTQYF,TGTGCCAGCAGCATTAGCGGGACGAGCACAGATACGCAGTATTTT
TRBJ1-2,TRBV19,TRBD1,.,CASNPRGTVLNYGYTF,TGTGCCAGCAACCCCCGGGGGACAGTCCTTAACTATGGCTACACCTTC
TRBJ2-7,TRBV3-1/TRBV3-2,TRBD1,.,CASSRGQGYEQYF,TGTGCCAGCAGCCGTGGACAGGGCTACGAGCAGTACTTC